This TCR beta chain was captured by sequencing in a study of shared clonotypes between healthy human individuals. Study-level results: Clonotype sharing among donors, it was expected, would be affected by sequencing depth.

Healthy HIV-negative adults without recent acute infections or vaccinations served as donors. Donors, without exception, were Caucasian adults residing in Nashville, Tennessee. The V gene's germline CDR1 is SNHLY and CDR2 FYNNEI. The CDR3 contains 10 residues. Trimming took 6 bases from V and 0 from J, leaving 0 bases between them. Deep level was the assay's run setting. Some clones are missing from TCRdb's copy, which holds only in-frame ones; the method was immunoSEQ multiplex PCR. This sample has about 480,000 clones, with around 79% found just once. A remark on this clone: The antigen is not known. A much more abundant neighbour one base away suggests this may be a read error. The sample has other DNA sequences that encode this CDR3 too.

The specimen was PBMCs. The chain has TRBV2 and TRBJ2-7; D gene ambiguous. This TCR was sampled from a woman in her 40s in good health. Some clones in this sample may be carry-over from other donors' samples. CDR3 region: CASSSYEQYF. The CDR3, as DNA: TGTGCCAGCAGCTCCTACGAGCAGTACTTC.